These 23 T cell receptor beta chains were all obtained from the same sample, sequenced in a study of cytomegalovirus exposure and HLA in healthy donors. Both 60 Vbeta primers and 13 Jbeta primers went into the PCR. Measured with immunoSEQ multiplex PCR; TCRdb has only the in-frame clones, and not every one. The clone table shows tens of thousands of clones, with the ten largest holding 1.3% to 1.5%. The sequenced sample was PBMCs. Receptors were obtained from a woman aged 60-70 years in good health and CMV-seronegative.

This chain uses TRBV6-4 with TRBJ1-1; 8 bases are shared with TRBD1. The CDR3 runs to 15 residues. The germline gives CDR1 MRHNA, CDR2 SNTAGT. The trim removed 0 bases at V and 5 bases at J, leaving 5 bases unmatched. The CDR3 protein is CASSDSGTGRTEAFF. The CDR3 bases are TGTGCCAGCAGTGACTCTGGGACAGGCAGGACTGAAGCTTTCTTT.

The chain employs TRBV27 and TRBJ1-1, with 10 bases fitting TRBD1. The CDR3 totals 14 residues. Germline CDR1 reads MNHEY; CDR2 reads SMNVEV (reference sequence). V lost 6 bases to trimming and J lost 6 bases; unmatched junction nucleotides: 7. As DNA, the CDR3 is TGTGCCAGCAGGAGACAGGGGGCAAACCCTGAAGCTTTCTTT. This codes for CASRRQGANPEAFF.

CDR3 nucleotides: TGTGCCAGCAGTGAACAACTAGCGGGCAGCTCCTACGAGCAGTACTTC. It is translated as CASSEQLAGSSYEQYF. This chain joins TRBV2 and TRBJ2-7, with 9 bases lining up with TRBD2. J lost 0 bases, V lost 2 bases, and 5 bases had no gene match. This CDR3 region has 16 residues. Germline V lookup: CDR1 SNHLY, CDR2 FYNNEI.

The genes are TRBV5-8 and TRBJ2-3; the match to TRBD1 covers 9 bases. V lost 0 bases and J lost 6; bases outside the gene matches: 5. Germline CDR1 is SGHTS and CDR2 is YDEGEE. This CDR3 is built from 15 residues. The CDR3 DNA reads as TGTGCCAGCAGCTTGGGGACAGGGGTAACGGATACGCAGTATTTT. It codes for CASSLGTGVTDTQYF.

The chain recombines TRBV7-2 with TRBJ2-7; perhaps TRBD2 as D (5 bases). This CDR3 region has 14 residues. Trimming removed 1 base from V and 6 bases from J, with 13 bases in between. Germline V gives CDR1 SGHTA, CDR2 FQGNSA. The CDR3 loop is CASSLEVGVGEQYF. The CDR3, as DNA: TGTGCCAGCAGCTTAGAAGTGGGAGTTGGCGAGCAGTACTTC. The full variable domain, completed using reference TRBV7-2 and TRBJ2-7, is GAGVSQSPSNKVTEKGKDVELRCDPISGHTALYWYRQSLGQGLEFLIYFQGNSAPDKSGLPSDRFSAERTGGSVSTLTIQRTQQEDSAVYLCASSLEVGVGEQYFGPGTRLTVT.

This chain connects TRBV28 to TRBJ2-4; 8 nucleotides agree with TRBD1. The CDR3 loop spans 17 amino acids. V was clipped by 5 bases and J by 6 bases; unmatched bases: 15. CDR1 MDHEN and CDR2 SYDVKM come from the germline V gene. The CDR3 sequence is CASSPGTGGTTGNIQYF. The CDR3 DNA reads as TGTGCCAGCAGTCCAGGGACAGGAGGAACGACAGGAAACATTCAGTACTTC.

V usage is TRBV2 and J usage is TRBJ2-6; D may be TRBD2 (5 bases). Germline assignment: CDR1 SNHLY and CDR2 FYNNEI. The ends were cut back, 0 bases at V and 9 bases at J, with 12 bases in the middle. This CDR3 contains 15 residues. The CDR3 is CASSEALGRVNVLTF. In nucleotides, the CDR3 is TGTGCCAGCAGTGAAGCGCTTGGGAGAGTCAACGTCCTGACTTTC.

The CDR3 spells CASNDRYQETQYF. CDR3 nucleotides: TGTGCCAGCAACGACAGGTACCAAGAGACCCAGTACTTC. The gene calls are TRBV27 and TRBJ2-5; possibly TRBD1 for D (6 bases). CDR3 length equals 13 residues. V shed 7 bases and J shed 0 bases, with 9 bases lying between them. Germline V CDR1 and CDR2: MNHEY, SMNVEV (reference sequence).

The genes are TRBV4-3 and TRBJ2-4; 7 bases agree with TRBD1. The CDR3 totals 15 residues. Trimming cost V 2 bases and J 4 bases; bases outside gene matches: 5. Germline CDR1 LGHNA, CDR2 YSLEER. CDR3 amino acids: CASSQRDSQKNIQYF. The CDR3, as DNA: TGCGCCAGCAGCCAACGGGACAGCCAGAAAAACATTCAGTACTTC.

The chain couples TRBV4-3 to TRBJ2-2; TRBD1 is a possible D gene (6 bases). The CDR3 totals 16 residues. V was trimmed by 4 bases and J by 5 bases, leaving 17 bases between them. Germline lookup yields CDR1 LGHNA and CDR2 YSLEER. DNA for the CDR3: TGCGCCAGCAGCCCTGTTGGGGGCGCATTTACCGGGGAGCTGTTTTTT. Translation gives CASSPVGGAFTGELFF.

This chain links TRBV5-4 with TRBJ2-1, with 9 bases lining up with TRBD1. This CDR3 has 15 residues. Looked up from germline, CDR1 is SGHNT and CDR2 is YYREEE (reference sequence). Losses at the gene ends were 3 bases for V and 8 bases for J; bases not matched to a gene: 9. The CDR3 DNA reads TGTGCCAGCAGCTCAGCAAGACAGGGGGACCATGAGCAGTTCTTC. This gives the protein CASSSARQGDHEQFF.

The V call is TRBV13, the J call TRBJ2-3; D is perhaps TRBD2 (6 bases). Germline V CDR1 and CDR2: PRHDT, FYEKMQ (reference sequence). V was trimmed by 4 bases and J by 1 base, leaving 12 bases between them. The CDR3 is made up of 15 amino acids. The CDR3: CASSSPGLGTDTQYF. In DNA form, the CDR3 reads TGTGCCAGCAGCTCACCGGGACTGGGCACAGATACGCAGTATTTT.

V and J are TRBV7-2 and TRBJ2-7, with 12 bases lining up with TRBD2. V lost 1 base and J lost 4; bases outside the gene matches: 5. From germline, CDR1 is SGHTA and CDR2 FQGNSA. The CDR3 spans 16 residues. The CDR3, as DNA: TGTGCCAGCAGCTTAGAGTCTAGCGGGAGGGCTTACGAGCAGTACTTC. Protein: CASSLESSGRAYEQYF.

The chain carries TRBV4-1 and TRBJ1-1; D remains unclear. The CDR3 has 14 amino acids. The V end was cut by 1 base, the J end by 4 bases, with 10 bases between. From germline, CDR1 is MGHRA and CDR2 YSYEKL. The CDR3 here is CASSQGGGGTEAFF. The CDR3, as DNA: TGCGCCAGCAGCCAAGGGGGTGGAGGCACTGAAGCTTTCTTT.

V gene TRBV28 combines with J gene TRBJ2-2; 7 positions agree with TRBD1. Per the germline V gene, CDR1 is MDHEN and CDR2 is SYDVKM. CDR3 length equals 17 residues. The J segment lost 6 bases and the V segment lost 5 bases, leaving 15 bases of the junction unmatched. The CDR3 nucleotides are TGTGCCAGCAGTAAAACAGGGGCTAGGGGTGATGCCGGGGAGCTGTTTTTT. Translated, it gives CASSKTGARGDAGELFF.

On this clone itself: This sample also contains other DNA sequences that code for the same CDR3. The CDR3 DNA is TGTGCCAGCAGTTCAGGACAGGGGACAGATACGCAGTATTTT. Its translation: CASSSGQGTDTQYF. V and J are TRBV28 and TRBJ2-3; 9 bases match TRBD1. The CDR3 totals 14 residues. The V gene end was trimmed by 4 bases and the J gene end by 3 bases; junction bases not matched to a gene: 2. CDR1 and CDR2 (germline): MDHEN, SYDVKM.

V usage is TRBV5-8 and J usage is TRBJ2-3; a weak D match, TRBD2 (8 bases). This CDR3 has 17 residues. The germline V gene has CDR1 SGHTS and CDR2 YDEGEE. The germline V and J ends were trimmed by 3 bases and 1 base, with 18 bases remaining between them. The CDR3 region is CASSSGGGTGGTDTQYF. In DNA form, the CDR3 reads TGTGCCAGCAGCTCGGGAGGGGGCACCGGGGGCACAGATACGCAGTATTTT.

The chain's CDR3 is CASSPQTGPLYGYTF. Here the CDR3 DNA reads TGTGCCAGCAGTCCACAGACAGGTCCCCTCTATGGCTACACCTTC. This chain uses TRBV28 with TRBJ1-2; D perhaps matches TRBD1 (6 bases). Germline-derived CDR1 and CDR2 are MDHEN and SYDVKM. Between the trimmed V and J ends, which lost 5 bases and 4 bases, there was a span of 17 bases. The CDR3 sequence is 15 residues long.

The chain uses TRBV2 and TRBJ2-5, with a tentative D call TRBD2 (7 bases). CDR1 is SNHLY, CDR2 FYNNEI, per germline. This CDR3 region has 15 residues. Trimming pared 3 bases from V and 1 base from J, leaving 12 bases between. The CDR3 is CASSDAGAGQETQYF. The CDR3 DNA sequence: TGTGCCAGCAGTGACGCGGGGGCTGGCCAAGAGACCCAGTACTTC.

The chain combines TRBV6-1 with TRBJ1-4; 10 bases fit TRBD1. V lost 7 bases to trimming and J lost 6 bases; unmatched junction nucleotides: 8. The CDR3 is made up of 15 amino acids. Germline values: CDR1 MNHNS, CDR2 SASEGT. CDR3 nucleotide sequence: TGTGCCAGCACTGGGGTCGGACAGGGGGATGAAAAACTGTTTTTT. This codes for CASTGVGQGDEKLFF.

The J gene is TRBJ2-1, the V gene TRBV29-1, with 12 bases identical to TRBD2. CDR1 and CDR2 (germline): SQVTM, ANQGSEA. The trim removed 7 bases at V and 9 bases at J, leaving 4 bases unmatched. This CDR3 region has 12 residues. The CDR3 spells CSAGTSGFEQFF. In nucleotides, the CDR3 is TGCAGCGCGGGGACTAGCGGGTTTGAGCAGTTCTTC.

The gene calls are TRBV7-9 and TRBJ2-1; perhaps TRBD1 as D (6 bases). Germline CDR1 reads SEHNR; CDR2 reads FQNEAQ (reference sequence). This CDR3 is built from 16 residues. V dropped 1 base and J dropped 8 bases, with 18 bases sitting between them. The DNA for the CDR3 is TGTGCCAGCAGCTTAGGAACAGGGATGGTATTGCATGAGCAGTTCTTC. Translated, it gives CASSLGTGMVLHEQFF.

This chain joins TRBV18 and TRBJ2-5; TRBD1 might be the D (5 bases). The tail of the sequence fits TRBJ2-7 better, so the J call may be wrong. The CDR3 totals 13 residues. In germline, CDR1 is KGHSH, CDR2 LQKENI. CDR3 bases: TGTGCCAGCTCAGGGGCCACCGGGTACGAGCAGTACTTC. Encoded protein: CASSGATGYEQYF.